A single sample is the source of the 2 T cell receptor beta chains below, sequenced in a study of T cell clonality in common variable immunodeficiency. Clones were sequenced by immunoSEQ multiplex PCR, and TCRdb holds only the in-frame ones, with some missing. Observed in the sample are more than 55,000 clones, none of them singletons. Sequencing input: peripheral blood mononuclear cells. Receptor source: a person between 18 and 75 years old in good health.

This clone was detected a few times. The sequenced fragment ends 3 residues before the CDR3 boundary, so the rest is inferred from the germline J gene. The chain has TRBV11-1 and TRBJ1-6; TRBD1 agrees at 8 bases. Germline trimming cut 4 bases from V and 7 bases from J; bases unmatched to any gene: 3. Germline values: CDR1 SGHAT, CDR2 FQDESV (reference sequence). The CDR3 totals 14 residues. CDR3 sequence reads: CASSSDRGNSPLHF. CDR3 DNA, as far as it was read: TGTGCCAGCAGCTCCGACAGGGGAAATTCACCC.

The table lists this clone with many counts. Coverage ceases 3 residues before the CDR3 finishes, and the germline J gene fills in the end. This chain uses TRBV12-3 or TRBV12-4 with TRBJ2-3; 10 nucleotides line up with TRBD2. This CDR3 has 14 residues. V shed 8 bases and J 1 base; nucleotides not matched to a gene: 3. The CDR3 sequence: CASVLAGGTDTQYF. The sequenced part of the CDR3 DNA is TGTGCCAGCGTCCTAGCGGGGGGCACAGATACG.